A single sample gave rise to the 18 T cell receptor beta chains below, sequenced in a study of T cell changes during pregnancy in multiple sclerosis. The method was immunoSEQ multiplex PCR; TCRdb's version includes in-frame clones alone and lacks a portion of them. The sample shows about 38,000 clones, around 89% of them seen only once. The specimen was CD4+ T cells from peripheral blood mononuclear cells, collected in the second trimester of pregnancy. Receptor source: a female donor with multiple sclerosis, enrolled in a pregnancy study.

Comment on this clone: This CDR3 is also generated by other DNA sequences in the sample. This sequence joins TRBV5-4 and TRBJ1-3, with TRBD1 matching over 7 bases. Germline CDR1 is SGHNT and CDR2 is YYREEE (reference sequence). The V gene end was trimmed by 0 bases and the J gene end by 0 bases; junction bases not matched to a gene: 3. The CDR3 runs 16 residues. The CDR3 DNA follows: TGTGCCAGCAGCTTGGACAGGGGCAGCTCTGGAAACACCATATATTTT. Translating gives CASSLDRGSSGNTIYF.

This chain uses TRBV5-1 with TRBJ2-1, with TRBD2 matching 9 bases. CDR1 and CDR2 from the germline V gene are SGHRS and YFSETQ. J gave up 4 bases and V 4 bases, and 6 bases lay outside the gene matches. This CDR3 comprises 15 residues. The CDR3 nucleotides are TGCGCCAGCAGCGCCCGACTAGCGGCTTACAATGAGCAGTTCTTC. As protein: CASSARLAAYNEQFF.

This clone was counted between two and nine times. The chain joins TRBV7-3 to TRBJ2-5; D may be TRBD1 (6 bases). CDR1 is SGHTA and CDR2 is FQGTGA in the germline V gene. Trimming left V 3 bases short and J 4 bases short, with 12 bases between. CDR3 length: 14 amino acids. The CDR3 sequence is CASSLDRGGETQYF. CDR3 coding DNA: TGTGCCAGCAGCTTGGACAGAGGCGGAGAGACCCAGTACTTC. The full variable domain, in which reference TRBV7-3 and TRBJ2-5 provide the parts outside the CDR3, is GAGVSQTPSNKVTEKGKYVELRCDPISGHTALYWYRQSLGQGPEFLIYFQGTGAADDSGLPNDRFFAVRPEGSVSTLKIQRTERGDSAVYLCASSLDRGGETQYFGPGTRLLVL.

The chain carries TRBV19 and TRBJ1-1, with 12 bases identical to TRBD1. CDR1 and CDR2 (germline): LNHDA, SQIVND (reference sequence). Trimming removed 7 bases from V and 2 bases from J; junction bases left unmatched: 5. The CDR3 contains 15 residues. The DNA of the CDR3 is TGTGCCAGTACGGGACAGGGGGCTCCAAACACTGAAGCTTTCTTT. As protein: CASTGQGAPNTEAFF.

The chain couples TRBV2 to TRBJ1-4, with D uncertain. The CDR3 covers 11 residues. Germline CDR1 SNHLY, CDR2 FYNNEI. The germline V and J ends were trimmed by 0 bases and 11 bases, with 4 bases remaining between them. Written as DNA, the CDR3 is TGTGCCAGCAGTGAAGCCCGGAAACTGTTTTTT. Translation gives CASSEARKLFF.

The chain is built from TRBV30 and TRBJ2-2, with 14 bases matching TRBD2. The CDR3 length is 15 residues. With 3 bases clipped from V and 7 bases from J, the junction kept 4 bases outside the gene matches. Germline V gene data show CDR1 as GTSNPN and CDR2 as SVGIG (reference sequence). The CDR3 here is CAWRGLAGVGGELFF. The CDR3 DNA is TGTGCCTGGAGGGGACTAGCGGGAGTTGGCGGGGAGCTGTTTTTT.

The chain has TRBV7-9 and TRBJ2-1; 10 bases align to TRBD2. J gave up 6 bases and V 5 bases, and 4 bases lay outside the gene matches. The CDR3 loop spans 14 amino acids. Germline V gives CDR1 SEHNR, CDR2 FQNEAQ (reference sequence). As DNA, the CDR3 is TGTGCCAGCAGCCTGACTAGCGGGCGCAATGAGCAGTTCTTC. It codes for CASSLTSGRNEQFF.

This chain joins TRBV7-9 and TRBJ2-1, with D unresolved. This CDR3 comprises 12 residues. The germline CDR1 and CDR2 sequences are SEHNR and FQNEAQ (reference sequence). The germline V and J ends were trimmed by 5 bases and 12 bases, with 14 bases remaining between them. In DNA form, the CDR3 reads TGTGCCAGCAGCGCCGAGCTAGTAGGGCAGTTCTTC. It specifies CASSAELVGQFF.

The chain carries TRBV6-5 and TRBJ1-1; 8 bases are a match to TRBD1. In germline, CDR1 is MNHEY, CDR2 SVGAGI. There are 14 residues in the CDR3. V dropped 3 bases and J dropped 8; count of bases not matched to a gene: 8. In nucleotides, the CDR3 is TGTGCCAGCAGTTATCGCAGGGGGCTATTGGAAGCTTTCTTT. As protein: CASSYRRGLLEAFF.

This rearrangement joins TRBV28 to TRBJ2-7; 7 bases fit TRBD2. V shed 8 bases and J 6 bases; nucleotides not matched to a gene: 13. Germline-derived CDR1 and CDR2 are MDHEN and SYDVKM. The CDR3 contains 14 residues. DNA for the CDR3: TGTGCCAGCCGGCCGGGGGAGGGCCTTAGCGAGCAGTACTTC. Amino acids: CASRPGEGLSEQYF.

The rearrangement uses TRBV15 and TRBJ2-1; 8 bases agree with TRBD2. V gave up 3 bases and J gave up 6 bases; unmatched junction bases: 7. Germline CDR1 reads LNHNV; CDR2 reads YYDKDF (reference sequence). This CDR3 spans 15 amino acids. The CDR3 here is CATSSEPGLVNEQFF. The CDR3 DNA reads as TGTGCCACCAGCAGCGAACCGGGACTAGTCAATGAGCAGTTCTTC.

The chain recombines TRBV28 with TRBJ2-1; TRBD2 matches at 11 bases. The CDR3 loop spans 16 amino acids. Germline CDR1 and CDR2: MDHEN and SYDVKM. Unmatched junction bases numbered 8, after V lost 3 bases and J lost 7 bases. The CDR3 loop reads CASSLSTSGSFNEQFF. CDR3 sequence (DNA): TGTGCCAGCAGTTTGTCCACTAGCGGGAGTTTTAATGAGCAGTTCTTC.

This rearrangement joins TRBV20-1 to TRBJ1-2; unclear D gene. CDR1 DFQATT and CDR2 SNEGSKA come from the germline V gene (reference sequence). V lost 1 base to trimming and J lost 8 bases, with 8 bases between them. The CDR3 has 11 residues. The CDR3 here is CSARGYKGYTF. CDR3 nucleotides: TGCAGTGCTAGAGGGTACAAGGGCTACACCTTC.

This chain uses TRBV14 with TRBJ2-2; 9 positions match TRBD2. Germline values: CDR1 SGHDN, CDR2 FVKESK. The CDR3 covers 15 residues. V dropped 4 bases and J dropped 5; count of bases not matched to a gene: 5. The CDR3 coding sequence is TGTGCCAGCAGCCGAGTGCGGGAGGGGACCGGGGAGCTGTTTTTT. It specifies CASSRVREGTGELFF.

The CDR3 here is CASTRIGWPMNTEAFF. Written as DNA, the CDR3 is TGTGCCAGCACGAGGATCGGTTGGCCAATGAACACTGAAGCTTTCTTT. J is TRBJ1-1 and V is TRBV7-8; D not certain. Trimming stripped 7 bases from V and 0 bases from J, with 18 bases between. Germline CDR1 and CDR2: SGHVS and FQNEAQ. This CDR3 has 16 residues.

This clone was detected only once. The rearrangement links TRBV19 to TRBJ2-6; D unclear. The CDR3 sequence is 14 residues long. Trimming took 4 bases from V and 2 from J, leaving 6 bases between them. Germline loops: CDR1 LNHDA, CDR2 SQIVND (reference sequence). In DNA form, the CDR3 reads TGTGCCAGTAGTAGTCTTCCTGGGGCCAACGTCCTGACTTTC. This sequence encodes CASSSLPGANVLTF. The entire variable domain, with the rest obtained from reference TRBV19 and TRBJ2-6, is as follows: DGGITQSPKYLFRKEGQNVTLSCEQNLNHDAMYWYRQDPGQGLRLIYYSQIVNDFQKGDIAEGYSVSREKKESFPLTVTSAQKNPTAFYLCASSSLPGANVLTFGAGSRLTVL.

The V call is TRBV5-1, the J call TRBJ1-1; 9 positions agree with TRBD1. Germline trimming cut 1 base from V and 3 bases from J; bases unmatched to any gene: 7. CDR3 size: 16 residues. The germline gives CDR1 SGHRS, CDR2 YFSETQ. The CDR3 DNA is TGCGCCAGCAGCTTGCGAGTACAGGGGGCGGACACTGAAGCTTTCTTT. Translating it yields CASSLRVQGADTEAFF.

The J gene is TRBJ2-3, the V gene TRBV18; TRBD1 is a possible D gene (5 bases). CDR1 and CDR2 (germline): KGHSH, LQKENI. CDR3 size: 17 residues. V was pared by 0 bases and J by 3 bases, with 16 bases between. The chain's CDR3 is CASSPPGRQRSTDTQYF. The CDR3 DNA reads TGTGCCAGCTCACCACCGGGCCGACAGAGGTCTACAGATACGCAGTATTTT.